A single sample gave rise to the 25 T cell receptor beta chains below, sequenced in a study of T cell responses to AZD1222 COVID-19 vaccine. The protocol was immunoSEQ multiplex PCR, while the TCRdb copy is restricted to in-frame clones and leaves out a portion. The sample has roughly 140,000 clones, about 87% seen once. Material: peripheral blood, obtained 28 days after the second AZD1222 dose. These receptors originate from an adult who received the AZD1222 COVID-19 vaccine.

The chain joins TRBV9 to TRBJ1-6, with TRBD1 matching over 10 bases. V lost 0 bases, J lost 6 bases, and 3 bases stayed unmatched. This CDR3 comprises 16 residues. CDR1 is SGDLS, CDR2 YYNGEE, per germline. The CDR3 DNA reads TGTGCCAGCAGCGTAGTGGGGGACAGGGGTAATTCACCCCTCCACTTT. This sequence encodes CASSVVGDRGNSPLHF.

The chain is built from TRBV7-8 and TRBJ1-2; D is possibly TRBD1 (6 bases). Germline lookup yields CDR1 SGHVS and CDR2 FQNEAQ. V lost 0 bases and J 5 bases, leaving 13 bases between the germline ends. CDR3 length: 15 amino acids. The CDR3 reads CASSLATGTKYGYTF. The CDR3 DNA reads as TGTGCCAGCAGCTTAGCTACCGGGACAAAGTATGGCTACACCTTC.

V is TRBV4-1 and J is TRBJ2-1; D is perhaps TRBD1 (5 bases). The CDR3 covers 14 residues. CDR1 is MGHRA, CDR2 YSYEKL, per germline. The germline V and J ends were trimmed by 0 bases and 6 bases, with 9 bases remaining between them. CDR3 in amino acids: CASSQDQGTNEQFF. DNA of the CDR3: TGCGCCAGCAGCCAAGATCAGGGTACCAATGAGCAGTTCTTC.

The count of this clone is one. The chain couples TRBV2 to TRBJ2-2; weak D call: TRBD2 (6 bases). Looked up from germline, CDR1 is SNHLY and CDR2 is FYNNEI. The CDR3 consists of 15 residues. V was pared by 6 bases and J by 3 bases, with 14 bases between. The CDR3 loop reads CASRGGTFYTGELFF. Written as DNA, the CDR3 is TGTGCCAGCAGGGGCGGGACTTTCTACACCGGGGAGCTGTTTTTT.

This clone was found a few times. This chain uses TRBV6-5 with TRBJ2-7; 10 positions agree with TRBD1. Germline V CDR1 and CDR2: MNHEY, SVGAGI. V shed 4 bases and J 0 bases; nucleotides not matched to a gene: 6. This CDR3 has 16 residues. CDR3 loop: CASSLDRGTSSYEQYF. For the CDR3, the DNA is TGTGCCAGCAGTTTGGACAGGGGGACCAGCTCCTACGAGCAGTACTTC.

The chain employs TRBV30 and TRBJ2-5; D tentatively reads TRBD1 or TRBD2 (5 bases each). Per the germline V gene, CDR1 is GTSNPN and CDR2 is SVGIG (reference sequence). Trimming cost V 5 bases and J 2 bases, with 15 bases left between them. This CDR3 has 14 residues. The CDR3 here is CAWQGDGLQETQYF. The CDR3 DNA is TGTGCCTGGCAGGGAGATGGGCTGCAAGAGACCCAGTACTTC.

The rearrangement uses TRBV6-2 or TRBV6-3 and TRBJ1-4, with 9 bases aligning to TRBD1. The germline CDR1 and CDR2 sequences are MNHEY and SVGEGT. The ends lost 2 bases at V and 5 bases at J; junction bases unmatched: 6. The CDR3 runs to 16 residues. The CDR3 nucleotides are TGTGCCAGCAGTTACGACGGGACAGGGAAGAATGAAAAACTGTTTTTT. Translated: CASSYDGTGKNEKLFF.

CDR3 nucleotides: TGTGCCAGCAGTGAAGACGCCAGCGGGTGGAACACCGGGGAGCTGTTTTTT. It yields the protein CASSEDASGWNTGELFF. This chain joins TRBV6-1 and TRBJ2-2; D may be TRBD2 (6 bases). This CDR3 comprises 17 residues. V was clipped by 1 base and J by 1 base, with 13 bases between them. Per germline, CDR1 MNHNS and CDR2 SASEGT.

The rearrangement uses TRBV27 and TRBJ2-6; D is unresolved. Germline V lookup: CDR1 MNHEY, CDR2 SMNVEV (reference sequence). V lost 7 bases and J 0 bases, leaving 4 bases between the germline ends. The CDR3 is 13 residues long. Written as DNA, the CDR3 is TGTGCCAGCACCCTCTCTGGGGCCAACGTCCTGACTTTC. It codes for CASTLSGANVLTF. The full variable domain, in which reference TRBV27 and TRBJ2-6 provide the parts outside the CDR3, is EAQVTQNPRYLITVTGKKLTVTCSQNMNHEYMSWYRQDPGLGLRQIYYSMNVEVTDKGDVPEGYKVSRKEKRNFPLILESPSPNQTSLYFCASTLSGANVLTFGAGSRLTVL.

The chain recombines TRBV10-3 with TRBJ2-7; 7 nucleotides line up with TRBD2. Germline-derived CDR1 and CDR2 are ENHRY and SYGVKD. The CDR3 runs 18 residues. Trimming at V came to 2 bases and at J to 0 bases, leaving 13 bases not matched to a gene. CDR3 nucleotide sequence: TGTGCCATCAGTGAGCCGAGTGTGGTAGCGGGCCGCTCCTACGAGCAGTACTTC. This encodes CAISEPSVVAGRSYEQYF.

This clone was seen once. The J gene is TRBJ2-2, the V gene TRBV5-4; 14 bases are a match to TRBD2. Germline assignment: CDR1 SGHNT and CDR2 YYREEE (reference sequence). The CDR3 extends over 17 amino acids. Trimming cost V 3 bases and J 5 bases; bases outside gene matches: 6. DNA for the CDR3: TGTGCCAGCAGCTCTGGGGGACTAGCGGGAGATACCGGGGAGCTGTTTTTT. Translating it yields CASSSGGLAGDTGELFF.

This chain uses TRBV5-1 with TRBJ2-1; possibly TRBD2 for D (5 bases). This CDR3 spans 15 amino acids. Trimming left V 4 bases short and J 5 bases short, with 16 bases between. Germline values: CDR1 SGHRS, CDR2 YFSETQ. The CDR3, as DNA: TGCGCCAGCAGCCCGGACCGGGAACTTCACAATGAGCAGTTCTTC. Amino acids: CASSPDRELHNEQFF.

The rearrangement uses TRBV19 and TRBJ1-2; D is undetermined. Germline values: CDR1 LNHDA, CDR2 SQIVND (reference sequence). Trimming left V 2 bases short and J 2 bases short, with 6 bases between. This CDR3 comprises 13 residues. DNA of the CDR3: TGTGCCAGTAGTATAAGACGGAACTATGGCTACACCTTC. This sequence encodes CASSIRRNYGYTF.

The genes are TRBV28 and TRBJ2-7, with no clear D. Germline-derived CDR1 and CDR2 are MDHEN and SYDVKM. The germline V and J ends were trimmed by 2 bases and 1 base, with 6 bases remaining between them. The CDR3 extends over 13 amino acids. The CDR3 coding sequence is TGTGCCAGCAGTTTAGGTACATCCTACGAGCAGTACTTC. It is translated as CASSLGTSYEQYF.

The rearrangement joins TRBV19 to TRBJ1-2; TRBD1 matches 7 bases. The CDR3 has 13 amino acids. The V gene's germline CDR1 is LNHDA and CDR2 SQIVND (reference sequence). V trimming: 5 bases; J trimming: 6 bases; junction bases outside the gene matches: 6. CDR3 sequence (DNA): TGTGCCAGTAGTCCTCAACAGGGGCATGGCTACACCTTC. Translating gives CASSPQQGHGYTF.

This clone appeared once. This sequence joins TRBV19 and TRBJ2-3; D is possibly TRBD1 (5 bases). Between the trimmed V and J ends, which lost 3 bases and 4 bases, there was a span of 8 bases. Germline CDR1 is LNHDA and CDR2 is SQIVND (reference sequence). The CDR3 has 13 amino acids. The CDR3 DNA follows: TGTGCCAGTAGTATTGGGGCCCCAGATACGCAGTATTTT. Residues: CASSIGAPDTQYF.

The genes are TRBV5-6 and TRBJ2-1; 7 positions match TRBD1. The CDR3 sequence is 16 residues long. The germline gives CDR1 SGHDT, CDR2 YYEEEE. The V segment lost 0 bases and the J segment 9 bases; nucleotides outside the gene matches: 12. CDR3 in amino acids: CASSLVWAGGQVEQFF. CDR3 DNA: TGTGCCAGCAGCTTGGTCTGGGCAGGGGGTCAGGTTGAGCAGTTCTTC. Combining the CDR3 with reference TRBV5-6 and TRBJ2-1 gives the whole variable domain DAGVTQSPTHLIKTRGQQVTLRCSPKSGHDTVSWYQQALGQGPQFIFQYYEEEERQRGNFPDRFSGHQFPNYSSELNVNALLLGDSALYLCASSLVWAGGQVEQFFGPGTRLTVL.

V and J are TRBV3-1 (or the pseudogene TRBV3-2) and TRBJ2-1, with no clear D. The germline CDR1 and CDR2 sequences are LGHDT and YNNKEL (reference sequence). V was clipped by 4 bases and J by 8 bases, with 12 bases between them. The CDR3 spans 13 residues. In DNA, the CDR3 is TGTGCCAGCAGCCCGTCTAGGAGCGATGAGCAGTTCTTC. Translation: CASSPSRSDEQFF.

This clone was counted a single time. V gene TRBV9 combines with J gene TRBJ2-7, with D uncertain. The V end lost 4 bases, the J end lost 2 bases, and 13 bases lay between the germline ends. Per germline, CDR1 SGDLS and CDR2 YYNGEE. The CDR3 is made up of 14 amino acids. CDR3: CASSPRDYPYEQYF. CDR3 coding DNA: TGTGCCAGCAGCCCAAGGGATTATCCCTACGAGCAGTACTTC.

Note on this clone: The junction departs from germline at one end; a sequencing error may be responsible. The rearrangement uses TRBV12-3 or TRBV12-4 and TRBJ2-2; 11 positions match TRBD1. This CDR3 is built from 13 residues. The CDR3 DNA reads as TGTGCCAGCAGTGAAAGGGGACAGGGGGGGCTGTTTTTT. Its protein is CASSERGQGGLFF.

The rearrangement links TRBV9 to TRBJ2-7; TRBD1 matches at 8 bases. The J segment lost 2 bases and the V segment lost 2 bases, leaving 3 bases of the junction unmatched. Germline values: CDR1 SGDLS, CDR2 YYNGEE. The CDR3 is made up of 14 amino acids. In DNA form, the CDR3 reads TGTGCCAGCAGCGTGGGACAGGTAGCCTACGAGCAGTACTTC. Its protein is CASSVGQVAYEQYF.

The chain joins TRBV19 to TRBJ2-2, with 9 bases matching TRBD2. The ends lost 6 bases at V and 4 bases at J; junction bases unmatched: 3. The CDR3 runs to 14 residues. Germline V gives CDR1 LNHDA, CDR2 SQIVND (reference sequence). CDR3 residues: CASRRGGLTGELFF. The DNA for the CDR3 is TGTGCCAGTAGGCGGGGGGGGCTCACCGGGGAGCTGTTTTTT.

The chain's CDR3 is CASSRGYGSGANVLTF. CDR3 in DNA: TGTGCCAGCAGCCGTGGGTACGGCTCTGGGGCCAACGTCCTGACTTTC. The gene calls are TRBV3-1 (or the pseudogene TRBV3-2) and TRBJ2-6; D ambiguous. Germline V gives CDR1 LGHDT, CDR2 YNNKEL (reference sequence). Trimming cost V 4 bases and J 0 bases, with 10 bases left between them. The length of the CDR3 is 16 residues.

The CDR3 here is CASSRGQGYEQYF. The CDR3 DNA follows: TGTGCCAGTAGTCGGGGACAGGGTTACGAGCAGTACTTC. The chain couples TRBV19 to TRBJ2-7; 9 bases line up with TRBD1. This CDR3 is built from 13 residues. Losses at the gene ends were 5 bases for V and 4 bases for J; bases not matched to a gene: 3. The germline V gene encodes CDR1 LNHDA and CDR2 SQIVND (reference sequence). Based on the CDR3 plus reference TRBV19 and TRBJ2-7, the full variable domain is DGGITQSPKYLFRKEGQNVTLSCEQNLNHDAMYWYRQDPGQGLRLIYYSQIVNDFQKGDIAEGYSVSREKKESFPLTVTSAQKNPTAFYLCASSRGQGYEQYFGPGTRLTVT.

This clone was seen a single time. This chain links TRBV6-5 with TRBJ1-5, with D unresolved. This CDR3 region has 14 residues. The V gene lost 7 bases and the J gene lost 5 bases, with 15 bases spanning the gap. Germline V gene lookup returns CDR1 MNHEY and CDR2 SVGAGI. This CDR3 is CASTSTPIYQPQHF. In DNA form, the CDR3 reads TGTGCCAGCACCTCAACACCAATCTATCAGCCCCAGCATTTT.